Following are 28 T cell receptor beta chains from one sample sequenced in a study of blood T cell repertoires in COVID-19. Assay used: immunoSEQ multiplex PCR; TCRdb lists only in-frame clones, some missing. The data hold approximately 330,000 clones, with over 80% observed a single time. The specimen was peripheral blood. These receptors were obtained from a man in his thirties or forties with COVID-19, enrolled during active disease.

This clone was seen a single time. The V call is TRBV4-3, the J call TRBJ1-4; no reliable D call. V was cut by 3 bases and J by 0 bases, with 11 bases left in between. The germline V gene encodes CDR1 LGHNA and CDR2 YSLEER. The CDR3 extends over 16 amino acids. This chain's CDR3 is CASSHGGAATNEKLFF. The CDR3 nucleotides are TGCGCCAGCAGCCATGGTGGAGCGGCAACTAATGAAAAACTGTTTTTT.

This clone was seen once. The gene calls are TRBV20-1 and TRBJ2-5; the D is unclear. CDR1 DFQATT and CDR2 SNEGSKA come from the germline V gene (reference sequence). Trimming pared 3 bases from V and 2 bases from J, leaving 4 bases between. The CDR3 contains 11 residues. The CDR3 coding sequence is TGCAGTGCTAGCCAGCAAGAGACCCAGTACTTC. This codes for CSASQQETQYF.

The gene calls are TRBV7-9 and TRBJ2-1, with 11 bases lining up with TRBD2. The germline CDR1 and CDR2 sequences are SEHNR and FQNEAQ (reference sequence). V lost 1 base and J lost 7; bases outside the gene matches: 6. This CDR3 comprises 16 residues. The CDR3 DNA reads as TGTGCCAGCAGCTTAGTGAGTAGCGGGAGGGGTAATGAGCAGTTCTTC. Protein product: CASSLVSSGRGNEQFF.

This clone was seen once. This chain uses TRBV6-5 with TRBJ1-1; D perhaps matches TRBD1 (6 bases). V was trimmed by 5 bases and J by 0 bases, leaving 10 bases between them. The germline V gene has CDR1 MNHEY and CDR2 SVGAGI. The CDR3 is 14 residues long. Here the CDR3 DNA reads TGTGCCAGCAGTAATCAGGGGATGAACACTGAAGCTTTCTTT. Protein product: CASSNQGMNTEAFF.

The rearrangement joins TRBV6-5 to TRBJ1-2, with D perhaps TRBD1 (5 bases). Trimming shortened V by 0 bases and J by 2 bases, and 13 bases separated the two germline ends. Germline-derived CDR1 and CDR2 are MNHEY and SVGAGI. This CDR3 has 16 amino acids. CDR3 in DNA: TGTGCCAGCAGTTACTCCACACCGGGGGGGAACTATGGCTACACCTTC. Its translation: CASSYSTPGGNYGYTF.

The genes are TRBV5-1 and TRBJ2-7; D perhaps matches TRBD1 (6 bases). Germline V lookup: CDR1 SGHRS, CDR2 YFSETQ. Deletions cut 4 bases from V and 2 bases from J, with 10 bases between. This CDR3 is built from 13 residues. The CDR3 DNA is TGCGCCAGCAGCGGGGACACGGCCTACGAGCAGTACTTC. Encoded protein: CASSGDTAYEQYF.

The chain combines TRBV27 with TRBJ1-5; D not resolved. The CDR3 length is 13 residues. V lost 5 bases and J lost 3, with 8 bases in between. Germline-derived CDR1 and CDR2 are MNHEY and SMNVEV (reference sequence). CDR3 residues: CASSRGFNQPQHF. The CDR3 nucleotides read TGTGCCAGCAGTCGGGGATTCAATCAGCCCCAGCATTTT.

V gene TRBV6-6 combines with J gene TRBJ2-7; D is unresolved. The CDR3 length is 14 residues. Germline V gene lookup returns CDR1 MNHNY and CDR2 SVGAGI (reference sequence). Trimming pared 8 bases from V and 0 bases from J, leaving 14 bases between. This chain's CDR3 is CASAARKLSYEQYF. The CDR3 DNA reads TGTGCCAGCGCTGCCAGGAAACTCTCCTACGAGCAGTACTTC.

The table lists this clone with many counts. This chain links TRBV27 with TRBJ1-6; D gene ambiguous. The CDR3 extends over 15 amino acids. The V end was cut by 5 bases, the J end by 6 bases, with 14 bases between. CDR1 is MNHEY and CDR2 is SMNVEV in the germline V gene (reference sequence). The chain's CDR3 is CASSQDRVTNSPLHF. The DNA of the CDR3 is TGTGCCAGCAGTCAAGACCGGGTCACTAATTCACCCCTCCACTTT.

The chain employs TRBV18 and TRBJ2-3; 7 bases align to TRBD1. V lost 1 base to trimming and J lost 7 bases; unmatched junction nucleotides: 17. This CDR3 region has 18 residues. Germline V gene sequence: CDR1 KGHSH, CDR2 LQKENI. CDR3 bases: TGTGCCAGCTCACCACTCCCCCGGGACAGCCTTGGATCGAATACGCAGTATTTT. Protein sequence: CASSPLPRDSLGSNTQYF.

This chain uses TRBV7-2 with TRBJ2-5, with 15 nucleotides matching TRBD2. In germline, CDR1 is SGHTA, CDR2 FQGNSA. V lost 1 base and J lost 5; bases outside the gene matches: 5. This CDR3 region has 17 residues. In DNA form, the CDR3 reads TGTGCCAGCAGCTTAGGGGGGACTAGCGGGAGGAGGGAGACCCAGTACTTC. Encoded protein: CASSLGGTSGRRETQYF. Full variable domain (rest looked up from reference TRBV7-2 and TRBJ2-5): GAGVSQSPSNKVTEKGKDVELRCDPISGHTALYWYRQSLGQGLEFLIYFQGNSAPDKSGLPSDRFSAERTGGSVSTLTIQRTQQEDSAVYLCASSLGGTSGRRETQYFGPGTRLLVL.

The chain couples TRBV9 to TRBJ2-7; the D gene is possibly TRBD2 (7 bases). V shed 0 bases and J shed 7 bases, with 17 bases lying between them. Germline CDR1 is SGDLS and CDR2 is YYNGEE. This CDR3 spans 15 amino acids. CDR3 DNA sequence: TGTGCCAGCAGCGTAGCTGGCCAGGGGAGGGTGGAGCAGTACTTC. This gives the protein CASSVAGQGRVEQYF.

This chain connects TRBV18 to TRBJ1-4; weak D call: TRBD1 (6 bases). The germline CDR1 and CDR2 sequences are KGHSH and LQKENI. The CDR3 is made up of 16 amino acids. V was pared by 3 bases and J by 5 bases, with 16 bases between. CDR3 residues: CASSPPPADRNEKLFF. The CDR3 DNA reads as TGTGCCAGCTCACCCCCACCGGCCGACAGGAATGAAAAACTGTTTTTT. Full variable domain (missing parts from reference TRBV18 and TRBJ1-4): NAGVMQNPRHLVRRRGQEARLRCSPMKGHSHVYWYRQLPEEGLKFMVYLQKENIIDESGMPKERFSAEFPKEGPSILRIQQVVRGDSAAYFCASSPPPADRNEKLFFGSGTQLSVL.

The chain employs TRBV10-3 and TRBJ1-5; TRBD1 aligns across 10 bases. The V gene end was trimmed by 8 bases and the J gene end by 4 bases; junction bases not matched to a gene: 8. CDR3 length: 15 residues. Germline values: CDR1 ENHRY, CDR2 SYGVKD. For the CDR3, the DNA is TGTGCCATCCAGAGGACAGGGGGTGCGAATCAGCCCCAGCATTTT. It is translated as CAIQRTGGANQPQHF.

This chain uses TRBV29-1 with TRBJ2-6; TRBD1 agrees at 10 bases. The J segment lost 0 bases and the V segment lost 5 bases, leaving 10 bases of the junction unmatched. CDR1 and CDR2 from the germline V gene are SQVTM and ANQGSEA. This CDR3 region has 18 residues. For the CDR3, the DNA is TGCAGCGTTTTAGGGACCGGGACAGGGGACTCTGGGGCCAACGTCCTGACTTTC. Encoded protein: CSVLGTGTGDSGANVLTF.

The chain employs TRBV9 and TRBJ2-1, with a weak D call TRBD2 (6 bases). V gave up 1 base and J gave up 3 bases, with 8 bases separating them. The CDR3 is made up of 14 amino acids. Germline values: CDR1 SGDLS, CDR2 YYNGEE. The CDR3 sequence: CASSVYGGYNEQFF. In DNA form, the CDR3 reads TGTGCCAGCAGCGTATACGGGGGCTACAATGAGCAGTTCTTC.

The V and J genes are TRBV19 and TRBJ2-7, with 7 bases that match TRBD2. V lost 4 bases and J lost 6; bases outside the gene matches: 12. This CDR3 region has 15 residues. In germline, CDR1 is LNHDA, CDR2 SQIVND (reference sequence). The CDR3 DNA reads as TGTGCCAGTAGTAAAGGGAGGACTAGTGTCCCCGAGCAGTACTTC. It codes for CASSKGRTSVPEQYF.

The rearrangement joins TRBV29-1 to TRBJ2-5, with 10 positions matching TRBD1. In germline, CDR1 is SQVTM, CDR2 ANQGSEA. Trimming at V came to 6 bases and at J to 5 bases, leaving 6 bases not matched to a gene. This CDR3 comprises 13 residues. CDR3: CSVRQGAEETQYF. The CDR3 DNA reads TGCAGCGTCAGACAGGGGGCCGAGGAGACCCAGTACTTC.

The rearrangement links TRBV25-1 to TRBJ1-2; 8 nucleotides match TRBD1. J was trimmed by 4 bases and V by 6 bases; bases with no gene match: 7. CDR3 length: 14 amino acids. Per the germline V gene, CDR1 is MGHDK and CDR2 is SYGVNS. The DNA for the CDR3 is TGTGCCAGCAGCGGCCCCGGACAGGGCTATGGCTACACCTTC. This encodes CASSGPGQGYGYTF.

This chain uses TRBV9 with TRBJ2-2, with D possibly TRBD1 on 6 matching bases. This CDR3 region has 17 residues. Germline V CDR1 and CDR2: SGDLS, YYNGEE. With 0 bases removed from V and 1 base from J, the gap between germline ends came to 13 bases. This CDR3 reads CASSVAVGQKNTGELFF. The CDR3 DNA reads TGTGCCAGCAGCGTAGCTGTCGGACAGAAGAACACCGGGGAGCTGTTTTTT.

Here the CDR3 DNA reads TGTGCCAGCAAGAGAAGGCCCCTCGGGACTGAAGCTTTCTTT. This encodes CASKRRPLGTEAFF. The chain carries TRBV7-8 and TRBJ1-1; no clear D. The CDR3 is 14 amino acids. V shed 7 bases and J shed 5 bases, with 17 bases lying between them. CDR1 SGHVS and CDR2 FQNEAQ come from the germline V gene.

This clone was seen once. V gene TRBV10-3 combines with J gene TRBJ2-3; 8 positions agree with TRBD2. The V gene's germline CDR1 is ENHRY and CDR2 SYGVKD. The CDR3 loop spans 19 amino acids. Trimming cost V 0 bases and J 4 bases; bases outside gene matches: 15. This CDR3 is CAISESVSGTSRFADTQYF. The CDR3 nucleotides read TGTGCCATCAGTGAGTCCGTATCCGGGACTAGTAGGTTTGCAGATACGCAGTATTTT.

V usage is TRBV5-1 and J usage is TRBJ1-1; no definite D call. This CDR3 is 18 amino acids long. Germline values: CDR1 SGHRS, CDR2 YFSETQ. V shed 2 bases and J shed 5 bases, with 25 bases lying between them. CDR3 sequence reads: CASSLPTSGAVFGTEAFF. The CDR3 DNA sequence: TGCGCCAGCAGCTTACCCACTAGTGGAGCGGTCTTTGGGACTGAAGCTTTCTTT. The full variable domain, with the rest looked up from reference TRBV5-1 and TRBJ1-1, is KAGVTQTPRYLIKTRGQQVTLSCSPISGHRSVSWYQQTPGQGLQFLFEYFSETQRNKGNFPGRFSGRQFSNSRSEMNVSTLELGDSALYLCASSLPTSGAVFGTEAFFGQGTRLTVV.

V and J are TRBV11-2 and TRBJ2-1; tentatively, D is TRBD1 (5 bases). V was cut by 2 bases and J by 9 bases, with 14 bases left in between. This CDR3 region has 14 residues. Germline V lookup: CDR1 SGHAT, CDR2 FQNNGV. In DNA form, the CDR3 reads TGTGCCAGCAGCTTACTACAGGAGAATGTTGAGCAGTTCTTC. As protein: CASSLLQENVEQFF.

V gene TRBV24-1 combines with J gene TRBJ2-4; the match to TRBD1 covers 9 bases. CDR1 and CDR2 (germline): KGHDR, SFDVKD. This CDR3 contains 15 residues. V lost 6 bases, J lost 6 bases, and 8 bases stayed unmatched. CDR3 sequence: CATSTLTGGRNIQYF. As DNA, the CDR3 is TGTGCCACCAGTACCCTCACAGGGGGCAGAAACATTCAGTACTTC.

The rearrangement links TRBV21-1 to TRBJ1-5. TRBV21-1 is given as a pseudogene. This CDR3 has 13 amino acids. As DNA, the CDR3 is TGTGCCAGCCGTACTGGTAGCAATCAGCCCCAGCATTTT. Encoded protein: CASRTGSNQPQHF.

The chain's CDR3 is CASSPLTGVRYEQYF. The DNA of the CDR3 is TGTGCCAGCAGCCCCTTGACAGGGGTTCGCTACGAGCAGTACTTC. This chain uses TRBV27 with TRBJ2-7, with TRBD1 matching over 8 bases. CDR3 size: 15 residues. Germline values: CDR1 MNHEY, CDR2 SMNVEV (reference sequence). Trimming cost V 6 bases and J 3 bases; bases outside gene matches: 10.

There are a few counts of this clone. The chain joins TRBV4-2 to TRBJ1-5; 7 bases match TRBD1. Germline CDR1 reads LGHNA; CDR2 reads YNFKEQ. With V trimmed by 6 bases and J by 4 bases, 6 bases remained unmatched. The CDR3 covers 14 residues. The CDR3 protein is CASSARQGNQPQHF. CDR3 nucleotide sequence: TGTGCCAGCAGTGCTAGACAGGGTAATCAGCCCCAGCATTTT.